This T cell receptor (beta chain) emerged from a study of blood T cell repertoires in COVID-19. For the study at large: Specimens from acute and convalescent COVID-19 originated in the United States, Italy and Spain. PBMCs, B-cell-depleted T cells, or T cells provided the cDNA or gDNA that made up the material.

This CDR3 is 11 amino acids long. The V gene's germline CDR1 is GTSNPN and CDR2 SVGIG (reference sequence). A word on this clone: Sequence at one end of the junction differs from germline and may be a read error.

Authors' data handling: Reference gene primer amplification in the assay estimated nucleated cell counts. Data came from immunoSEQ multiplex PCR; TCRdb stores just in-frame clones and leaves some out. The V and J calls and clone size come from that table; D and trimming were worked out from the DNA. This sample yields around 70,000 clones, of which 65% to 90% are seen a single time; approximately 6.6% belongs to the top ten. The chain combines TRBV30 with TRBJ1-1; possibly TRBD1 for D (6 bases). Sequencing was carried out using peripheral blood. The sequence derives from a man aged 60 to 75 with acute or convalescent COVID-19. The CDR3 region is CAWSVILEQGF. The CDR3 coding sequence is TGTGCCTGGAGTGTAATTTTGGAACAGGGATTT.